The T cell receptor (beta chain) under discussion was sequenced for a study of shared clonotypes between healthy human individuals. Donors were Caucasian adults residing in Nashville, Tennessee, USA. Sequencing was performed with immunoSEQ multiplex PCR; in TCRdb, only in-frame clones are kept and a portion is missing. The table lists about 2.5 million clones, approximately 90% of them singletons, with approximately 0.4% in the top ten. This CDR3 is 14 amino acids long. The J segment lost 2 bases and the V segment lost 3 bases, leaving 3 bases of the junction unmatched. Germline assignment: CDR1 LNHDA and CDR2 SQIVND (reference sequence).

The genes are TRBV19 and TRBJ2-5, with 7 bases fitting TRBD1. Material: naive CD4+ T cells from PBMCs. The sample's subset: CD45RA+ positively selected. This TCR was recovered from a young man in good health. Some clones in this sample may be carry-over from other donors' samples. CDR3 sequence: CASSMTGWQETQYF. DNA for the CDR3: TGTGCCAGTAGTATGACAGGGTGGCAAGAGACCCAGTACTTC.